This entry lists 24 T cell receptor beta chains sequenced from one sample in a study of shared clonotypes between healthy human individuals. The repertoire was sequenced with immunoSEQ multiplex PCR; TCRdb's copy has only in-frame clones and lacks some. In the table there are about 510,000 clones, 90% to 96% of which are singletons. The sample comprised naive CD4+ T cells sorted from blood. Subset of the sample: CD45RA+ positively selected. These receptors were obtained from a woman under 40 in good health.

The V call is TRBV28, the J call TRBJ2-7; D is unclear. From germline, CDR1 is MDHEN and CDR2 SYDVKM. The CDR3 is made up of 14 amino acids. The V and J ends lost 3 bases and 0 bases respectively, with 9 bases between them. The CDR3 DNA sequence: TGTGCCAGCAGTTTGTCACATTTCTCCTACGAGCAGTACTTC. Residues: CASSLSHFSYEQYF.

V is TRBV19 and J is TRBJ2-5, with 9 bases identical to TRBD1. V trimming: 1 base; J trimming: 3 bases; junction bases outside the gene matches: 3. The CDR3 spans 15 residues. Germline CDR1 LNHDA, CDR2 SQIVND (reference sequence). The CDR3 nucleotides read TGTGCCAGTAGTATAGTTTGGACAGGGGAAGAGACCCAGTACTTC. This gives the protein CASSIVWTGEETQYF.

The chain couples TRBV9 to TRBJ2-1; TRBD2 aligns across 7 bases. Trimming took 3 bases from V and 2 from J; bases not matched to a gene: 8. From germline, CDR1 is SGDLS and CDR2 YYNGEE. This CDR3 region has 16 residues. CDR3 coding DNA: TGTGCCAGCAGCGAGAGATCTAGCGGAACCTACAATGAGCAGTTCTTC. Translating gives CASSERSSGTYNEQFF. Complete variable domain (other parts from reference TRBV9 and TRBJ2-1): DSGVTQTPKHLITATGQRVTLRCSPRSGDLSVYWYQQSLDQGLQFLIQYYNGEERAKGNILERFSAQQFPDLHSELNLSSLELGDSALYFCASSERSSGTYNEQFFGPGTRLTVL.

This sequence joins TRBV28 and TRBJ1-5; D is unclear. The CDR3 has 15 residues. The V end was cut by 8 bases, the J end by 3 bases, with 17 bases between. CDR1 and CDR2 (germline): MDHEN, SYDVKM. In DNA form, the CDR3 reads TGTGCCAGCGGCCCCCGGGGAGTAATCAATCAGCCCCAGCATTTT. As protein: CASGPRGVINQPQHF.

The chain joins TRBV7-2 to TRBJ2-7, with 7 bases lining up with TRBD1. There are 15 residues in the CDR3. J gave up 2 bases and V 1 base, and 5 bases lay outside the gene matches. Germline CDR1 reads SGHTA; CDR2 reads FQGNSA. This chain's CDR3 is CASSLVRDSPYEQYF. The CDR3 DNA reads as TGTGCCAGCAGCTTAGTAAGGGACAGCCCCTACGAGCAGTACTTC.

The genes are TRBV19 and TRBJ2-5, with D perhaps TRBD1 (7 bases). Gene TRBJ2-7 matches the end of the DNA better, so the J call may be wrong. CDR1 and CDR2 (germline): LNHDA, SQIVND (reference sequence). The length of the CDR3 is 13 residues. CDR3: CASSPRGAYEQYF. Here the CDR3 DNA reads TGTGCCAGTAGTCCCAGGGGGGCCTACGAGCAGTACTTC.

The CDR3 bases are TGCGCCAGCAGCTTAAAGGCGGGGGGCAATGAGCAGTTCTTC. Translating gives CASSLKAGGNEQFF. The rearrangement joins TRBV5-1 to TRBJ2-1; TRBD2 matches at 8 bases. This CDR3 contains 14 residues. CDR1 is SGHRS and CDR2 is YFSETQ in the germline V gene. J lost 6 bases, V lost 2 bases, and 4 bases had no gene match.

This chain connects TRBV21-1 to TRBJ2-3; the tabulated D call, TRBD2, remains unverified against the DNA. TRBV21-1 corresponds to a pseudogene. This CDR3 has 16 residues. CDR3 amino acids: CASSKAGATLADTQYF. CDR3 coding DNA: TGTGCCAGCAGCAAAGCGGGAGCTACTCTTGCAGATACGCAGTATTTT.

The chain links TRBV30 to TRBJ2-3; TRBD2 aligns across 12 bases. Germline V gene data show CDR1 as GTSNPN and CDR2 as SVGIG (reference sequence). V lost 3 bases to trimming and J lost 5 bases; unmatched junction nucleotides: 9. The CDR3 length is 16 residues. The CDR3 DNA follows: TGTGCCTGGAGCGTCGGACTAGCGGGGAAGGTAGATACGCAGTATTTT. Translating gives CAWSVGLAGKVDTQYF.

The gene calls are TRBV4-1 and TRBJ2-3; the D gene is possibly TRBD2 (7 bases). The CDR3 has 17 residues. V lost 0 bases to trimming and J lost 0 bases, with 13 bases between them. Germline V gene sequence: CDR1 MGHRA, CDR2 YSYEKL. The CDR3 is CASSQEGGGRSTDTQYF. In DNA, the CDR3 is TGCGCCAGCAGCCAAGAAGGGGGAGGGAGAAGCACAGATACGCAGTATTTT.

The chain combines TRBV7-2 with TRBJ1-5, with a tentative D call TRBD1 (5 bases). Germline V gene lookup returns CDR1 SGHTA and CDR2 FQGNSA. V dropped 7 bases and J dropped 5 bases, with 15 bases sitting between them. The CDR3 covers 14 residues. The chain's CDR3 is CASNRGQGDQPQHF. The CDR3 nucleotides read TGTGCCAGCAACAGAGGGCAGGGCGATCAGCCCCAGCATTTT.

The chain combines TRBV6-5 with TRBJ2-4, with D unresolved. Trimming left V 10 bases short and J 7 bases short, with 11 bases between. Germline values: CDR1 MNHEY, CDR2 SVGAGI. The CDR3 is 11 amino acids. The DNA of the CDR3 is TGTGCCACCTCAACGGCTAACATTCAGTACTTC. Translating gives CATSTANIQYF.

V usage is TRBV29-1 and J usage is TRBJ2-4; possibly TRBD2 for D (5 bases). The CDR3 runs to 13 residues. Germline assignment: CDR1 SQVTM and CDR2 ANQGSEA. The DNA of the CDR3 is TGCAGTGCCGAAAACGGGAACGCGGACATTCAGTACTTC. Protein: CSAENGNADIQYF.

This CDR3 reads CASSARDSYGYTF. The DNA for the CDR3 is TGTGCCAGTAGTGCCCGGGACAGCTATGGCTACACCTTC. This chain connects TRBV19 to TRBJ1-2, with 7 bases lining up with TRBD1. The CDR3 loop spans 13 amino acids. The V segment lost 5 bases and the J segment 4 bases; nucleotides outside the gene matches: 4. CDR1 and CDR2 (germline): LNHDA, SQIVND (reference sequence).

The J gene is TRBJ2-7, the V gene TRBV27; no reliable D call. The CDR3 runs 13 residues. From germline, CDR1 is MNHEY and CDR2 SMNVEV (reference sequence). V dropped 8 bases and J dropped 2 bases, with 13 bases sitting between them. The CDR3 spells CASAWARPYEQYF. CDR3 bases: TGTGCCAGCGCGTGGGCTAGACCCTACGAGCAGTACTTC.

The gene calls are TRBV5-4 and TRBJ2-3; 7 positions agree with TRBD2. CDR1 SGHNT and CDR2 YYREEE come from the germline V gene (reference sequence). V lost 1 base to trimming and J lost 5 bases; unmatched junction nucleotides: 7. The CDR3 totals 15 residues. The CDR3, as DNA: TGTGCCAGCAGCTTGTCCGCGGGAGCGGGAGATACGCAGTATTTT. Translated, it gives CASSLSAGAGDTQYF.

This chain uses TRBV18 with TRBJ2-1; TRBD2 is a possible D gene (5 bases). Trimming took 3 bases from V and 6 from J, leaving 12 bases between them. Germline values: CDR1 KGHSH, CDR2 LQKENI. The CDR3 totals 14 residues. The CDR3 loop reads CASSPGVGINEQFF. CDR3 bases: TGTGCCAGCTCACCGGGAGTAGGCATCAATGAGCAGTTCTTC.

This sequence joins TRBV5-4 and TRBJ1-2; 9 nucleotides align to TRBD1. Germline V gene sequence: CDR1 SGHNT, CDR2 YYREEE (reference sequence). The CDR3 is 17 residues long. Trimming removed 4 bases from V and 4 bases from J; junction bases left unmatched: 14. The CDR3: CASSPGGIQGASYGYTF. As DNA, the CDR3 is TGTGCCAGCAGCCCAGGGGGCATACAGGGGGCGAGCTATGGCTACACCTTC. The whole variable domain, filled in from reference TRBV5-4 and TRBJ1-2, reads ETGVTQSPTHLIKTRGQQVTLRCSSQSGHNTVSWYQQALGQGPQFIFQYYREEENGRGNFPPRFSGLQFPNYSSELNVNALELDDSALYLCASSPGGIQGASYGYTFGSGTRLTVV.

This sequence joins TRBV19 and TRBJ2-7; 9 nucleotides line up with TRBD1. The CDR3 spans 13 residues. V trimming: 4 bases; J trimming: 5 bases; junction bases outside the gene matches: 3. In germline, CDR1 is LNHDA, CDR2 SQIVND (reference sequence). The CDR3 here is CASSTGQGHEQYF. CDR3 DNA: TGTGCCAGTAGTACGGGACAGGGCCACGAGCAGTACTTC.

This clone appeared a single time. This chain joins TRBV5-1 and TRBJ2-5; the match to TRBD2 covers 9 bases. Germline V lookup: CDR1 SGHRS, CDR2 YFSETQ. There are 16 residues in the CDR3. V shed 3 bases, J shed 4 bases, and the junction held 10 bases outside the gene matches. CDR3 nucleotide sequence: TGCGCCAGCAGCTATCTCGCGGGAGGGCCGGCAGAGACCCAGTACTTC. Amino acid sequence: CASSYLAGGPAETQYF.

The chain combines TRBV5-4 with TRBJ2-5, with 8 bases aligning to TRBD2. Losses at the gene ends were 3 bases for V and 3 bases for J; bases not matched to a gene: 10. The CDR3 covers 16 residues. Germline V gene sequence: CDR1 SGHNT, CDR2 YYREEE (reference sequence). CDR3: CASSYPPGGREETQYF. The CDR3 DNA is TGTGCCAGCAGCTATCCACCGGGGGGGAGAGAAGAGACCCAGTACTTC.

This chain links TRBV7-9 with TRBJ1-4; no firm D call. The germline gives CDR1 SEHNR, CDR2 FQNEAQ (reference sequence). The CDR3 sequence is 12 residues long. V was shortened by 5 bases and J by 8 bases, with 9 bases between the two germline ends. The CDR3 region is CASSRQEEKLFF. In DNA form, the CDR3 reads TGTGCCAGCAGCAGGCAGGAAGAAAAACTGTTTTTT.

The V gene is TRBV9, the J gene TRBJ2-5; 9 bases align to TRBD2. The J call may not be correct, given that the DNA end is closer to TRBJ2-7. Germline CDR1 SGDLS, CDR2 YYNGEE. The CDR3 has 15 amino acids. The CDR3 DNA follows: TGTGCCAGCAGTGAGGGGCTAGCGGGACCCTACGAGCAGTACTTC. Protein sequence: CASSEGLAGPYEQYF.

The chain is built from TRBV19 and TRBJ2-2; a weak D match, TRBD2 (5 bases). This CDR3 contains 17 residues. The germline V and J ends were trimmed by 0 bases and 2 bases, with 13 bases remaining between them. Germline-derived CDR1 and CDR2 are LNHDA and SQIVND (reference sequence). The CDR3 DNA follows: TGTGCCAGTAGTATAGATGGGGTTACTAGTAACACCGGGGAGCTGTTTTTT. Translated, it gives CASSIDGVTSNTGELFF.